These T cell receptor beta chains were read from a single sample in a study of T cell responses to AZD1222 COVID-19 vaccine. The protocol was immunoSEQ multiplex PCR, while the TCRdb copy is restricted to in-frame clones and leaves out a portion. The table has about 200,000 clones, approximately 93% seen once. The starting material was peripheral blood, obtained 28 days after the second AZD1222 dose. The receptors derive from an adult who received the AZD1222 COVID-19 vaccine. CDR3s include the opening cysteine and the closing phenylalanine or tryptophan. The D gene is left open where the match is weak. Clone size appears in some rows only: once, few, many, or a class for an expanded clone.

J | D | V | size | DNA | CDR3
TRBJ2-5 | NA | TRBV9 | NA | TGTGCCAGCAGCGTAACAGGGCGGGAGACCCAGTACTTC | CASSVTGRETQYF
TRBJ2-2 | NA | TRBV3-1/TRBV3-2 | NA | TGTGCCAGCAGCCAAGTTGGGGGAGCCGGGGAGCTGTTTTTT | CASSQVGGAGELFF
TRBJ2-3 | NA | TRBV19 | NA | TGTGCCAGTAGTATACTCTCCCCGGGTGTCAGGCCAACAGATACGCAGTATTTT | CASSILSPGVRPTDTQYF
TRBJ1-1 | NA | TRBV29-1 | NA | TGCAGCGTTGAAGCCCGGCGGGGGTTGGAAGCTTTCTTT | CSVEARRGLEAFF
TRBJ1-5 | TRBD1 | TRBV28 | NA | TGTGCCAGCAGTAAATGGACAGGCAGAACGGGTCAGCCCCAGCATTTT | CASSKWTGRTGQPQHF
TRBJ2-3 | TRBD2 | TRBV7-3 | NA | TGTGCCAGCCGGGGAGCGGGGGGGCCCGGGAGAGATACGCAGTATTTT | CASRGAGGPGRDTQYF
TRBJ1-1 | NA | TRBV7-2 | once | TGTGCCAGCAGCCGGCATGGGGGGAGTAACATGAACACTGAAGCTTTCTTT | CASSRHGGSNMNTEAFF
TRBJ1-4 | NA | TRBV5-1 | NA | TGCGCCAGCAGCCTCGGACATGCCTCAACTAATGAAAAACTGTTTTTT | CASSLGHASTNEKLFF
TRBJ2-5 | TRBD2 | TRBV5-4 | NA | TGTGCCAGCAGCATCACTAGCGGCTTTGGGATCCAGTACTTC | CASSITSGFGIQYF
TRBJ1-1 | NA | TRBV11-2 | NA | TGTGCCAGCAGCCTGCTGTTTGGACTGGGGAACACTGAAGCTTTCTTT | CASSLLFGLGNTEAFF
TRBJ1-1 | NA | TRBV7-2 | NA | TGTGCCAGCAGCTGCGACAGGCGCCCGGAAGCTTTCTTT | CASSCDRRPEAFF
TRBJ2-2 | TRBD1 | TRBV29-1 | NA | TGCAGCTACCGGGACAGGGGTAACACCGGGGAGCTGTTTTTT | CSYRDRGNTGELFF
TRBJ2-2 | NA | TRBV2 | NA | TGTGCCAGCAGTAATTACGCGAACACCGGGGAGCTGTTTTTT | CASSNYANTGELFF
TRBJ1-6 | NA | TRBV10-2 | few | TGCGCCAGCAGTGCCGAGAATAATTCACCCCTCCACTTT | CASSAENNSPLHF
TRBJ1-6 | NA | TRBV10-1 | NA | TGCGCCAGCAGTCCGGTGGGGTTTTCACCCCTCCACTTT | CASSPVGFSPLHF
TRBJ1-6 | NA | TRBV9 | NA | TGTGCCAGCAGCCGGAACGACGCCTATAATTCACCCCTCCACTTT | CASSRNDAYNSPLHF
TRBJ1-5 | NA | TRBV19 | NA | TGTGCCAGTAGTCTCCGGGTCAACCAGCCCCAGCATTTT | CASSLRVNQPQHF
TRBJ2-5 | NA | TRBV28 | NA | TGTGCCAGCAGTTTATTACCGGGAACGGGTGCGGAGACCCAGTACTTC | CASSLLPGTGAETQYF
TRBJ1-5 | NA | TRBV6-1 | NA | TGTGCCAGCAGAAGACAGGTCCTGGCGCCCCAGCATTTT | CASRRQVLAPQHF
TRBJ2-1 | NA | TRBV4-2 | NA | TGTGCCAGCAGCCAAAAGGAGGGGCCCCCCTGGGATGAGCAGTTCTTC | CASSQKEGPPWDEQFF
TRBJ1-1 | NA | TRBV6-5 | NA | TGTGCCAGCAGACCCCAAGATCGACCCGAAGCTTTCTTT | CASRPQDRPEAFF
TRBJ2-7 | NA | TRBV5-1 | NA | TGCGCCAGCAGCTTGGGACCGGGGCCCTACGAGCAGTACTTC | CASSLGPGPYEQYF
TRBJ2-1 | TRBD1 | TRBV18 | NA | TGTGCCAGCTCCCCAATGGGACAGGGGGCTTTCAATGAGCAGTTCTTC | CASSPMGQGAFNEQFF
TRBJ1-4 | NA | TRBV7-9 | NA | TGTGCCAGCAGCTTAGACCCCAGGGGCTGGAATGAAAAACTGTTTTTT | CASSLDPRGWNEKLFF
TRBJ2-2 | TRBD1 | TRBV28 | NA | TGTGCCGGACAGGGCCCCAACACCGGGGAGCTGTTTTTT | CAGQGPNTGELFF
TRBJ1-1 | NA | TRBV15 | NA | TGTGCCACCAGCAGAGTGGGGGGTCTGAACACTGAAGCTTTCTTT | CATSRVGGLNTEAFF
TRBJ1-4 | NA | TRBV14 | NA | TGTGCCAGCAGCCAGGACCATGGACAGTTTAATGAAAAACTGTTTTTT | CASSQDHGQFNEKLFF
TRBJ1-5 | NA | TRBV5-8 | NA | TGTGCCAGCAGCTTGGATACTTCTGGGATTGGACAGCCCCAGCATTTT | CASSLDTSGIGQPQHF
TRBJ2-7 | TRBD1 | TRBV2 | NA | TGTGCCAGCAGACCCGGGACAGACCAGCAGTACTTC | CASRPGTDQQYF
TRBJ2-2 | NA | TRBV19 | NA | TGTGCCAGTAGTACCAGGGTCGGGCAGGTGAACACCGGGGAGCTGTTTTTT | CASSTRVGQVNTGELFF
TRBJ1-2 | NA | TRBV5-6 | NA | TGTGCCAGCAGCTTCTTGGGGGATCCTAACTATGGCTACACCTTC | CASSFLGDPNYGYTF
TRBJ1-1 | NA | TRBV7-9 | NA | TGTGCCAGCCACCGGGGAGCACAGGGAATCCGGGACACTGAAGCTTTCTTT | CASHRGAQGIRDTEAFF
TRBJ2-5 | NA | TRBV12-3/TRBV12-4 | NA | TGTGCCAGCAGCAAGGGGGGTCAAGAGACCCAGTACTTC | CASSKGGQETQYF
TRBJ1-6 | NA | TRBV12-3/TRBV12-4 | NA | TGTGCCAGCACAGATGTCATTCATTCACCCCTCCACTTT | CASTDVIHSPLHF
TRBJ1-3 | TRBD1 | TRBV7-9 | NA | TGTGCCAGCAGCTCGTCTCCCGGGACAGTGGGAAACACCATATATTTT | CASSSSPGTVGNTIYF
TRBJ2-5 | NA | TRBV7-9 | NA | TGTGCCAGCAGCTTAGCCACTGGTCAAGAGACCCAGTACTTC | CASSLATGQETQYF
TRBJ2-2 | NA | TRBV27 | NA | TGTGCCAGCAGTTTCAAAACCGGGGAGCTGTTTTTT | CASSFKTGELFF
TRBJ1-1 | NA | TRBV5-1 | NA | TGCGCCAGCAGCGTAGGACAGAGGGAGACTGAAGCTTTCTTT | CASSVGQRETEAFF
TRBJ2-5 | NA | TRBV7-2 | NA | TGTGCCAGCAGCTCACCCCACTGGGCGGGGTTAGAGACCCAGTACTTC | CASSSPHWAGLETQYF
TRBJ1-1 | TRBD1 | TRBV2 | once | TGTGCCAGCAGTTACCTATGGGCGACAGGGGGCGCCGACACTGAAGCTTTCTTT | CASSYLWATGGADTEAFF
TRBJ1-5 | NA | TRBV20-1 | NA | TGCAGTGCTAGTGGGGCAGCAGCCGGCTATAGCAATCAGCCCCAGCATTTT | CSASGAAAGYSNQPQHF
TRBJ1-1 | NA | TRBV11-3 | NA | TGTGCCAGCAGCTTCAAGGCAAACACTGAAGCTTTCTTT | CASSFKANTEAFF
TRBJ2-3 | NA | TRBV6-2/TRBV6-3 | NA | TGTGCCAGCAGTCTCCGCGGAATGACTAGCACAGATACGCAGTATTTT | CASSLRGMTSTDTQYF
TRBJ1-1 | TRBD1 | TRBV5-1 | NA | TGCGCCAGCAGCTTGTGGACAGGGCTTATTGAAGCTTTCTTT | CASSLWTGLIEAFF
TRBJ1-3 | NA | TRBV27 | NA | TGTGCCAGCAGTTTTCTTGGGACTGGAAACACCATATATTTT | CASSFLGTGNTIYF
TRBJ1-5 | NA | TRBV20-1 | NA | TGCAGTGCTAGTGGGCAGCTCGACTTTAGCAATCAGCCCCAGCATTTT | CSASGQLDFSNQPQHF
TRBJ1-5 | NA | TRBV4-1 | NA | TGCGCCAGCAGCCAAGAACAGAACAATCAGCCCCAGCATTTT | CASSQEQNNQPQHF